What follows is one T cell receptor beta chain and its context. Its antigen is still unknown. Clones were sequenced by immunoSEQ multiplex PCR, and TCRdb holds only the in-frame ones, with some missing. The table has 220,000 or so clones, 75% to 90% seen once; the top ten hold less than 7%. The source of the sample is a study of cytomegalovirus exposure and HLA in healthy donors. Notes on the study in general: Reported performance of the classifier showed diagnosis of cytomegalovirus status with high specificity and sensitivity. Generally TCR sequences proved uncommon, though certain public TCRs appeared in numerous donors. A subsequent analysis found that TCR clusters from the first cohort also tended to co-occur in the 120 or so validation repertoires, with 94% of cluster scores above 0.

Input material: PBMCs. This sequence was found in a young woman in good health and CMV-seronegative.

The CDR3 reads CASSRGGVSNSPLHF. DNA for the CDR3: TGTGCCAGCAGCCGCGGGGGAGTCAGTAATTCACCCCTCCACTTT. J is TRBJ1-6 and V is TRBV6-5; D is perhaps TRBD1 (5 bases). Germline V gene data show CDR1 as MNHEY and CDR2 as SVGAGI. The length of the CDR3 is 15 residues. V lost 6 bases, J lost 6 bases, and 15 bases lay in between.